Listed below are T cell receptor beta chains from one sample, sequenced in a study of blood T cell repertoires in COVID-19. TCRdb keeps only in-frame clones here, not all; method: immunoSEQ multiplex PCR. Of 180,000 or so clones listed, over 75% are singletons. Sequenced sample: PBMCs or T cells enriched from blood (not recorded which). The receptors were gathered from a woman aged 18 to 35 who had recovered from COVID-19. The CDR3 runs from the conserved cysteine through the conserved F or W. A D gene is named only where the DNA matches it firmly. Rows may omit the clone size; those that give it use once, few, many or a size class.

j_call clone_size d_call v_call cdr3_aa cdr3_nt
TRBJ1-5 . TRBD1 TRBV18 CASSIGTGVQPQHF TGTGCCAGCTCAATAGGGACAGGGGTTCAGCCCCAGCATTTT
TRBJ2-3 . TRBD2 TRBV5-1 CASSFTSGKDTQYF TGCGCCAGCAGCTTCACTAGCGGAAAAGATACGCAGTATTTT
TRBJ2-1 . . TRBV5-4 CASSLLTGGTNEQFF TGTGCCAGCAGCTTGTTGACCGGAGGAACAAATGAGCAGTTCTTC
TRBJ2-7 . TRBD2 TRBV3-1/TRBV3-2 CASSHAVGLAGGRGYEQYF TGTGCCAGCAGCCACGCAGTGGGACTAGCGGGAGGACGGGGCTACGAGCAGTACTTC
TRBJ1-5 . TRBD1 TRBV3-1/TRBV3-2 CASSLGIGQGGGQPQHF TGTGCCAGCAGCCTGGGGATTGGACAGGGGGGTGGTCAGCCCCAGCATTTT
TRBJ2-7 . TRBD1 TRBV11-2 CASSLRTGSYEQYF TGTGCCAGCAGCCTTCGGACAGGTTCCTACGAGCAGTACTTC
TRBJ2-7 . TRBD2 TRBV7-2 CASSLGGTSQNEQYF TGTGCCAGCAGCTTAGGGGGGACTAGTCAAAACGAGCAGTACTTC
TRBJ1-2 . TRBD1 TRBV6-4 CASSDDWGQTYGYTF TGTGCCAGCAGTGATGATTGGGGACAGACCTATGGCTACACCTTC
TRBJ2-3 . TRBD2 TRBV6-5 CASSHWEGGTDTQYF TGTGCCAGCAGTCACTGGGAGGGAGGCACAGATACGCAGTATTTT
TRBJ2-7 . . TRBV28 CASSLTSTGRYEQYF TGTGCCAGCAGTTTAACGTCTACAGGGCGCTACGAGCAGTACTTC
TRBJ2-3 . TRBD2 TRBV24-1 CATSDWGGTSGDTQYF TGTGCCACCAGTGATTGGGGGGGGACCTCGGGAGATACGCAGTATTTT
TRBJ1-4 . . TRBV29-1 CSVDSGESEKLFF TGCAGCGTTGATTCGGGGGAGAGTGAAAAACTGTTTTTT
TRBJ2-2 . TRBD2 TRBV9 CASSGGPGGSELFF TGTGCCAGCAGCGGAGGACCGGGAGGGTCGGAGCTGTTTTTT
TRBJ2-2 . TRBD1 TRBV6-4 CASSTTGSETGELFF TGTGCCAGCAGTACGACAGGGAGTGAGACCGGGGAGCTGTTTTTT
TRBJ2-7 . TRBD2 TRBV4-3 CASSQRGPSGIYEQYF TGCGCCAGCAGCCAGAGGGGTCCTAGCGGGATCTACGAGCAGTACTTC
TRBJ1-5 . TRBD1 TRBV7-9 CASSWTGDNQPQHF TGTGCCAGCAGCTGGACAGGGGACAATCAGCCCCAGCATTTT
TRBJ1-3 . TRBD1 TRBV30 CAWRNTGTGLGNTIYF TGTGCCTGGAGAAATACCGGGACAGGGTTGGGAAACACCATATATTTT
TRBJ2-1 . . TRBV30 CAWSTGIGNEQFF TGTGCCTGGAGTACCGGGATAGGCAATGAGCAGTTCTTC
TRBJ2-1 . . TRBV2 CASSPPRRAGFKNEQFF TGTGCCAGCAGCCCCCCAAGGCGAGCGGGTTTTAAAAATGAGCAGTTCTTC
TRBJ1-5 . TRBD1 TRBV28 CASSPYTGGDQPQHF TGTGCCAGCAGTCCTTATACAGGGGGAGATCAGCCCCAGCATTTT
TRBJ2-3 . TRBD2 TRBV27 CASVPGGLAGVGGTDTQYF TGTGCCAGCGTCCCAGGGGGACTAGCGGGAGTCGGAGGCACAGATACGCAGTATTTT
TRBJ2-1 . TRBD2 TRBV7-2 CASSTGLAGGGEQFF TGTGCCAGCAGCACGGGACTAGCGGGAGGGGGTGAGCAGTTCTTC
TRBJ1-1 . . TRBV5-4 CASSPERAGDTEAFF TGTGCCAGCAGCCCGGAGAGGGCGGGGGACACTGAAGCTTTCTTT
TRBJ1-1 . . TRBV15 CATSINRHTEAFF TGTGCCACCAGCATAAACAGGCATACTGAAGCTTTCTTT
TRBJ2-2 . . TRBV11-1 CASSFAVTGELFF TGTGCCAGCAGCTTTGCGGTCACCGGGGAGCTGTTTTTT
TRBJ2-7 . . TRBV6-6 CASSYSGGVSSYEQYF TGTGCCAGCAGTTACTCAGGCGGGGTTTCCTCCTACGAGCAGTACTTC
TRBJ2-2 once TRBD2 TRBV28 CASSLHAGRRGTGELFF TGTGCCAGCAGTTTACATGCCGGGAGGAGGGGCACCGGGGAGCTGTTTTTT
TRBJ1-1 . . TRBV18 CASSPEGGATEAFF TGTGCCAGCTCGCCCGAGGGAGGCGCCACTGAAGCTTTCTTT
TRBJ1-4 . . TRBV28 CASSSGIREKLFF TGTGCCAGCAGTTCGGGGATCCGTGAAAAACTGTTTTTT
TRBJ2-7 . . TRBV5-1 CASSVGQPPDEQYF TGCGCCAGCAGCGTTGGACAGCCGCCTGACGAGCAGTACTTC
TRBJ2-7 . TRBD1 TRBV28 CASSFPDRGYYEQYF TGTGCCAGCAGTTTCCCGGACAGGGGTTATTACGAGCAGTACTTC
TRBJ2-2 once . TRBV9 CASSPLRESGTGELFF TGTGCCAGCAGCCCCTTACGGGAGAGCGGCACCGGGGAGCTGTTTTTT
TRBJ1-1 . . TRBV6-5 CASSYNIPNTEAFF TGTGCCAGCAGTTACAATATCCCGAACACTGAAGCTTTCTTT
TRBJ2-7 . TRBD1 TRBV12-3/TRBV12-4 CASRRDRVEQYF TGTGCCAGCAGGCGGGACAGGGTCGAGCAGTACTTC
TRBJ1-5 . TRBD1 TRBV12-3/TRBV12-4 CASRGQFDQPQHF TGTGCCAGCAGGGGACAGTTTGATCAGCCCCAGCATTTT
TRBJ1-2 . TRBD1 TRBV19 CASSQRDRGFYGYTF TGTGCCAGTAGCCAACGGGACAGGGGGTTCTATGGCTACACCTTC
TRBJ1-2 . TRBD1 TRBV5-4 CASSPILQGALNYGYTF TGTGCCAGCAGCCCGATCCTACAGGGGGCGTTGAACTATGGCTACACCTTC
TRBJ2-6 . . TRBV5-1 CASSRQVSGANVLTF TGCGCCAGCAGCCGACAGGTCTCTGGGGCCAACGTCCTGACTTTC
TRBJ2-3 . TRBD2 TRBV7-2 CASSTLERDETGTDTQYF TGTGCCAGCAGCACCTTAGAGCGGGACGAGACAGGCACAGATACGCAGTATTTT
TRBJ1-2 few TRBD1 TRBV28 CASSRDRAYGYTF TGTGCCAGCAGTAGAGACAGGGCGTATGGCTACACCTTC
TRBJ1-2 once . TRBV11-2 CASSLGTREELYGYTF TGTGCCAGCAGCTTAGGTACCCGGGAAGAACTCTATGGCTACACCTTC
TRBJ2-1 . TRBD2 TRBV5-8 CASSFPGRGKSNEQFF TGTGCCAGCAGCTTCCCCGGGAGGGGGAAGTCAAATGAGCAGTTCTTC
TRBJ2-3 . TRBD2 TRBV11-2 CASRRGREVTDTQYF TGTGCCAGCAGGAGGGGCCGGGAGGTCACAGATACGCAGTATTTT
TRBJ2-1 . TRBD2 TRBV28 CASSRSGRASPSSYNEQFF TGTGCCAGCAGTCGTAGCGGGAGGGCTTCTCCTAGCTCCTACAATGAGCAGTTCTTC